The 4 T cell receptor beta chains given below trace back to one sample, sequenced in a study of T cell clones after liver transplantation (dated by TCRdb to between 2018 and 2020). Library preparation used the immunoSEQ multiplex PCR assay. Not all clones reach the TCRdb copy of this immuneACCESS table, which keeps in-frame sequences only. Checked studies attribute under half of the gap to unresolved V genes and leave the rest unexplained. For this sample there are roughly 60,000 clones; about 73% appear just once. Of the sample, around 2.8% is held by the ten largest clones. The sample consisted of CD4+ T cells from blood, taken at the approximately 15-month timepoint. These receptors came from a human patient who received a liver transplant. After a transplant, some T cells may be the graft donor's own cells.

The chain links TRBV28 to TRBJ2-5, with 8 bases matching TRBD1. This CDR3 comprises 13 residues. The ends lost 6 bases at V and 4 bases at J; junction bases unmatched: 4. CDR1 is MDHEN, CDR2 SYDVKM, per germline. Here the CDR3 reads CASRPGGPETQYF. The CDR3 DNA reads as TGTGCCAGCAGGCCAGGGGGCCCAGAGACCCAGTACTTC.

The rearrangement uses TRBV13 and TRBJ1-3; D not resolved. This CDR3 spans 15 amino acids. Trimming removed 4 bases at V and 3 bases at J, with 13 bases between. Germline V lookup: CDR1 PRHDT, CDR2 FYEKMQ (reference sequence). As DNA, the CDR3 is TGTGCCAGCAGCTCGGCCCGGGGAGATGGAAACACCATATATTTT. This gives the protein CASSSARGDGNTIYF.

This clone showed up just a few times. The V and J genes are TRBV9 and TRBJ2-2; 7 bases agree with TRBD2. CDR3 size: 14 residues. After removal of 4 bases from V and 7 bases from J, the junction contained 7 bases not matched to a gene. Germline V gives CDR1 SGDLS, CDR2 YYNGEE. CDR3 coding DNA: TGTGCCAGCAGCTCCACTAGCGCGGACGGGGAGCTGTTTTTT. This codes for CASSSTSADGELFF.

J is TRBJ2-5 and V is TRBV5-1; 8 positions agree with TRBD1. V trimming: 2 bases; J trimming: 4 bases; junction bases outside the gene matches: 4. The germline V gene encodes CDR1 SGHRS and CDR2 YFSETQ. The CDR3 runs 14 residues. CDR3 in DNA: TGCGCCAGCAGCTTCGGACAGGGTGGAGAGACCCAGTACTTC. Amino acids: CASSFGQGGETQYF.